Listed below are T cell receptor beta chains from one sample, sequenced in a study of vaccination and CD4 T cells after COVID-19. TCRdb re-analysed the PCR reads in MiXCR, keeping a single row per CDR3 protein. The sample lists around 13,000 distinct CDR3 sequences, 20% to 25% seen once, with roughly 15% in the top ten. Antigen specificity for these receptors is unknown. The specimen was cultured CD4+ T cells from blood. These receptors were taken from a human donor with COVID-19. Each CDR3 is given with its conserved first and last residue. The order of the fields is J gene, clone size, D gene, V gene, CDR3 length, CDR3 protein, CDR3 DNA. The D gene is left open where the match is weak. Clone size is given for some rows only: seen once, a few or many times, or a class if the clone is expanded.

TRBJ1-5	.	TRBD1	TRBV6-1	13	CASAKGASQPQHF	TGTGCCAGCGCCAAGGGGGCGAGTCAGCCCCAGCATTTT
TRBJ1-5	medium-sized	.	TRBV30	12	CAWSIESQPQHF	TGTGCCTGGAGTATAGAAAGTCAGCCCCAGCATTTT
TRBJ1-2	medium-sized	.	TRBV6-1	15	CASSEGGGRNYGYTF	TGTGCCAGCAGTGAAGGGGGCGGACGTAACTATGGCTACACCTTC
TRBJ1-1	.	.	TRBV7-2	15	CASSLSTGSTTEAFF	TGTGCCAGCAGCTTAAGTACAGGGTCTACCACTGAAGCTTTCTTT
TRBJ2-1	few	TRBD2	TRBV5-4	15	CASSLSSGGYNEQFF	TGTGCCAGCAGCTTGTCTAGCGGGGGCTACAATGAGCAGTTCTTC
TRBJ2-6	.	TRBD1	TRBV12-3/TRBV12-4	18	CASSPRDRGVSGANVLTF	TGTGCCAGCAGCCCGCGGGACAGGGGTGTCTCTGGGGCCAACGTCCTGACTTTC
TRBJ1-2	few	.	TRBV28	12	CASTSQSYGYTF	TGTGCCAGCACAAGCCAATCTTATGGCTACACCTTC
TRBJ2-6	.	TRBD2	TRBV5-1	15	CASSFGGTGANVLTF	TGCGCCAGCAGCTTCGGGGGGACTGGGGCCAACGTCCTGACTTTC
TRBJ2-5	.	TRBD2	TRBV7-2	15	CASKGGSGVQETQYF	TGTGCCAGCAAAGGAGGTAGCGGGGTCCAAGAGACCCAGTACTTC
TRBJ1-2	few	.	TRBV28	13	CASSTDPDGGYTF	TGTGCCAGCAGCACAGACCCGGACGGTGGCTACACCTTC
TRBJ1-5	medium-sized	.	TRBV6-1	13	CASSVGPDQPQHF	TGTGCCAGCAGTGTGGGGCCAGATCAGCCCCAGCATTTT
TRBJ2-7	.	TRBD1	TRBV15	16	CATSRGQGIYLSEQYF	TGTGCCACCAGCAGGGGACAGGGAATCTACCTGAGCGAGCAGTACTTC
TRBJ1-4	.	.	TRBV18	14	CASSPLGANEKLFF	TGTGCCAGCTCACCACTGGGGGCGAATGAAAAACTGTTTTTT
TRBJ2-1	.	.	TRBV12-3/TRBV12-4	13	CASSPREDNEQFF	TGTGCCAGCAGTCCAAGGGAGGACAATGAGCAGTTCTTC
TRBJ1-5	few	.	TRBV5-5	15	CASSLGSRAGQPQHF	TGTGCCAGCAGCTTGGGGTCCAGGGCGGGCCAGCCCCAGCATTTT
TRBJ2-5	.	.	TRBV20-1	12	CSGTTGQETQYF	TGCAGTGGTACCACGGGGCAAGAGACCCAGTACTTC
TRBJ1-2	.	TRBD1	TRBV5-5	15	CASSLWDRVYYGYTF	TGTGCCAGCAGCTTATGGGACAGGGTGTACTATGGCTACACCTTC
TRBJ2-3	.	.	TRBV7-3	14	CASSYRKGSDTQYF	TGTGCCAGCAGCTACAGAAAGGGTTCAGATACGCAGTATTTT
TRBJ1-6	.	.	TRBV2	14	CASSGDGNNSPLHF	TGTGCCAGCAGTGGGGACGGAAATAATTCACCCCTCCACTTT
TRBJ1-5	.	.	TRBV14	13	CASSLRRGAPQHF	TGTGCCAGCAGCCTCCGAAGGGGGGCGCCCCAGCATTTT
TRBJ2-2	few	TRBD1	TRBV6-1	15	CASSVDRGGTGELFF	TGTGCCAGCAGTGTGGACAGGGGGGGGACCGGGGAGCTGTTTTTT
TRBJ1-5	medium-sized	.	TRBV10-3	14	CAIRQGLGNQPQHF	TGTGCCATCAGACAGGGCTTGGGCAATCAGCCCCAGCATTTT
TRBJ2-7	few	.	TRBV6-4	13	CASSEGIRGQQYF	TGTGCCAGCAGTGAGGGGATCAGGGGCCAGCAGTACTTC
TRBJ2-7	.	.	TRBV27	14	CASSHGTLSPEQYF	TGTGCCAGCAGTCACGGCACGTTGAGTCCCGAGCAGTACTTC
TRBJ2-3	.	.	TRBV18	13	CASSPSQEDTQYF	TGTGCCAGCTCACCATCACAAGAAGATACGCAGTATTTT
TRBJ2-1	.	TRBD2	TRBV20-1	18	CSAREAKGGTSSYNEQFF	TGCAGTGCTAGAGAAGCCAAAGGGGGGACTAGCTCCTACAATGAGCAGTTCTTC
TRBJ1-2	few	TRBD1	TRBV19	14	CASIPGTGNYGYTF	TGTGCCAGTATACCCGGGACAGGGAACTATGGCTACACCTTC